The present TCR beta chain was sequenced within a study of cytomegalovirus exposure and HLA in healthy donors. The PCR had 60 Vbeta and 13 Jbeta primers. Profiling relied on immunoSEQ multiplex PCR, and the TCRdb table lists in-frame clones only, not all of them. The sample shows some 200,000 clones, around 85% of them seen only once. The V segment lost 7 bases and the J segment 7 bases; nucleotides outside the gene matches: 13. The germline V gene encodes CDR1 SGHAT and CDR2 FQNNGV. The CDR3 loop spans 16 amino acids. A remark on this clone: Its antigen is not identified.

Overall study results and limits: Later analysis found that TCR beta chains associated with HLA were more clonally expanded than other, equally common chains. Association of a missense DCLRE1C variant with TCR beta V- and J-gene trimming was reported in a later analysis.

This receptor was obtained from a man in his forties in good health and CMV-seropositive. The sample was PBMCs. The rearrangement uses TRBV11-2 and TRBJ2-3; 11 bases line up with TRBD2. CDR3 residues: CASNPGLADTANTQYF. The CDR3 coding sequence is TGTGCCAGCAATCCGGGACTAGCGGACACTGCAAATACGCAGTATTTT.